A single sample gave rise to the 6 T cell receptor beta chains below, sequenced in a study of regulatory T cells in long-lasting Graves disease. Documented time point: newly diagnosed GD, antithyroid drugs for less than 3 months. PBMC RNA served as the TCR library source. According to the study, TCR beta libraries were built with iRepertoire HTBI primers and CDR3-region Arm-PCR. MiXCR, applied by TCRdb to the multiplex PCR reads, yields one record per CDR3 protein. The repertoire holds approximately 560,000 distinct CDR3 sequences, with more than 15% as singletons. This same sample was also taken into another study, of T cells in Graves' hyperthyroidism and ophthalmopathy.

Sample: peripheral blood mononuclear cells (PBMCs), taken at new diagnosis, from a patient treated with antithyroid drugs. These receptors all come from a man between 18 and 29 years old with Graves disease.

The chain carries TRBV12-5 and TRBJ2-5, with 13 bases that match TRBD2. V dropped 5 bases and J dropped 6; count of bases not matched to a gene: 6. Looked up from germline, CDR1 is LGHNT and CDR2 is FRNRAP. The CDR3 covers 15 residues. The CDR3 is CASGPKTSGRKTQYF. The CDR3 DNA reads TGTGCTAGTGGTCCTAAGACTAGCGGGAGGAAGACCCAGTACTTC.

This clonotype was recorded at least ten times. V gene TRBV30 combines with J gene TRBJ1-1, with D perhaps TRBD1 (5 bases). Per germline, CDR1 GTSNPN and CDR2 SVGIG (reference sequence). V lost 5 bases and J lost 5, with 27 bases in between. The CDR3 is made up of 17 amino acids. The CDR3 DNA reads as TGTGCCTGGGGGGCCCAATTTCCGGGACCCTGGGGAACTGAAGCTTTCTTT. Its protein is CAWGAQFPGPWGTEAFF.

J is TRBJ2-2 and V is TRBV5-1; the D call may be TRBD1 or TRBD2 (5 bases each). The CDR3 is made up of 15 amino acids. The V and J ends lost 4 bases and 5 bases respectively, with 15 bases between them. Germline V gene data show CDR1 as SGHRS and CDR2 as YFSETQ. The CDR3 is CASSGPGPLTGELFF. The CDR3 DNA is TGCGCCAGCAGCGGTCCGGGACCTCTGACCGGGGAGCTGTTTTTT.

This clonotype has a count of ten or more. The J gene is TRBJ2-5, the V gene TRBV7-3; TRBD2 agrees at 8 bases. Trimming cost V 5 bases and J 1 base; bases outside gene matches: 6. This CDR3 is 15 amino acids long. Germline values: CDR1 SGHTA, CDR2 FQGTGA. This CDR3 reads CASSVTGGAQETQYF. CDR3 nucleotides: TGTGCCAGCAGCGTCACCGGGGGGGCCCAAGAGACCCAGTACTTC.

In regard to this clonotype: The junction shows a germline mismatch at one end, possibly a read error. The chain is built from TRBV20-1 and TRBJ2-2, with TRBD2 as a possible D gene (5 bases). Germline V gene sequence: CDR1 DFQATT, CDR2 SNEGSKA (reference sequence). The CDR3 is 13 residues long. CDR3 residues: CSASLASTEELFF. CDR3 nucleotides: TGCAGTGCTAGCTTAGCGTCGACCGAGGAGCTGTTTTTT.

This clonotype was seen ten or more times. The genes are TRBV30 and TRBJ2-1, with D perhaps matching TRBD2 (7 bases). V lost 0 bases, J lost 4 bases, and 16 bases lay in between. This CDR3 comprises 16 residues. Germline V gene lookup returns CDR1 GTSNPN and CDR2 SVGIG (reference sequence). DNA for the CDR3: TGTGCCTGGAGTGTACTGGGGGGCGGGGGATACAATGAGCAGTTCTTC. Translation gives CAWSVLGGGGYNEQFF.